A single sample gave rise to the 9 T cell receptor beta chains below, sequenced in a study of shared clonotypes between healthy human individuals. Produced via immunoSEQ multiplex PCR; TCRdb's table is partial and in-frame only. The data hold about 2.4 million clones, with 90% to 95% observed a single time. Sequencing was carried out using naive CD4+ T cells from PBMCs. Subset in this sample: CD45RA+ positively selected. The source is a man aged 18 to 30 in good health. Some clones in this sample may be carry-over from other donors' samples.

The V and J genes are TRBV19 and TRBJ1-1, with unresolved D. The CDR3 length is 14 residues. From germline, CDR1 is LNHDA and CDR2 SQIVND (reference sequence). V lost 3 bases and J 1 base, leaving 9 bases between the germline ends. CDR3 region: CASSILGENTEAFF. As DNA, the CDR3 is TGTGCCAGTAGTATTCTCGGGGAGAACACTGAAGCTTTCTTT.

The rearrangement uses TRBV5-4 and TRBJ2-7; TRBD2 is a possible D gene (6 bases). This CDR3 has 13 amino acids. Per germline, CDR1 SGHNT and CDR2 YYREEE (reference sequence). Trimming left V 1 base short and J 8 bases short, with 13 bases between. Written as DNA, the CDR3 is TGTGCCAGCAGCTTGCTCGGCGGGGAAAAGCAGTACTTC. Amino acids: CASSLLGGEKQYF.

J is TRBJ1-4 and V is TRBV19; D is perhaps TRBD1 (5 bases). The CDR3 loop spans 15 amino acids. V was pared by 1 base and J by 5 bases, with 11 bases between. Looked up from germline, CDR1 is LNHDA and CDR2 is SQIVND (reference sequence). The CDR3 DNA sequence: TGTGCCAGTAGTATAGTGTGGGGCTCCAATGAAAAACTGTTTTTT. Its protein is CASSIVWGSNEKLFF.

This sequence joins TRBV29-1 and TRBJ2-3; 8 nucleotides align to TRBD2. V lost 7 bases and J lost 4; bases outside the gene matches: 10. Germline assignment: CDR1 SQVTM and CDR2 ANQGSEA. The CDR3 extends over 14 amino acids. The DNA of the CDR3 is TGCAGCGCGAACAAGCGGGAGCGGGCAGATACGCAGTATTTT. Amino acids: CSANKRERADTQYF.

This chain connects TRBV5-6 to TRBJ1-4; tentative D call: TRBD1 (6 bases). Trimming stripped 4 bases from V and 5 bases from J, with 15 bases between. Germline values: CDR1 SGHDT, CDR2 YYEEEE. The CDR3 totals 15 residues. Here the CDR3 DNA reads TGTGCCAGCAGCGAATACGGGCAGGGGAATGAAAAACTGTTTTTT. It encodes CASSEYGQGNEKLFF.

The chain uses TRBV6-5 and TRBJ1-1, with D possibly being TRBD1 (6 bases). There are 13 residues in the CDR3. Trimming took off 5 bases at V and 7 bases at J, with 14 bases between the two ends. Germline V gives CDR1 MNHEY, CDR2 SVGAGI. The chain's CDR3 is CASSKGVALEAFF. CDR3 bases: TGTGCCAGCAGTAAGGGGGTGGCCCTTGAAGCTTTCTTT.

The CDR3 bases are TGCGCCAGCAGCCAGCAGCGTTCTGGGGATGAGCAGTTCTTC. Amino acids: CASSQQRSGDEQFF. The J gene is TRBJ2-1, the V gene TRBV4-3; no definite D call. The CDR3 is 14 residues long. Trimming left V 3 bases short and J 8 bases short, with 14 bases between. Germline CDR1 reads LGHNA; CDR2 reads YSLEER.

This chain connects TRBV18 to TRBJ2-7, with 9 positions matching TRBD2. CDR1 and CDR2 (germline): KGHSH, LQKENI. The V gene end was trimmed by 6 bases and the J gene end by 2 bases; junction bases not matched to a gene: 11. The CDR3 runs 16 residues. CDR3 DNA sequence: TGTGCCAGCTCCCCTTTCACTTCTAGCGGGACCTACGAGCAGTACTTC. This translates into CASSPFTSSGTYEQYF.

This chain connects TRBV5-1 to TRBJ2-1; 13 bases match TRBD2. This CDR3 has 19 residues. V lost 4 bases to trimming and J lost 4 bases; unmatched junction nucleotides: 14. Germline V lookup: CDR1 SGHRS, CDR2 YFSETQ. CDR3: CASSPTPTSGRQYYNEQFF. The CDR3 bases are TGCGCCAGCAGCCCCACCCCGACTAGCGGGAGGCAGTATTACAATGAGCAGTTCTTC. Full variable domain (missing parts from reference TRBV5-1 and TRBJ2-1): KAGVTQTPRYLIKTRGQQVTLSCSPISGHRSVSWYQQTPGQGLQFLFEYFSETQRNKGNFPGRFSGRQFSNSRSEMNVSTLELGDSALYLCASSPTPTSGRQYYNEQFFGPGTRLTVL.